This T cell receptor (beta chain) is drawn from a study of T-cell reconstitution after alpha-beta-depleted transplantation in children. Overall study findings and caveats: At the one-year point after transplant, T-cell counts and TCRbeta diversity were found to come mostly from T cells that had been newly produced. The high TCRbeta diversity at day 60 in some patients came from surviving recipient T cells and thymic progenitors. Alpha-beta T cells about two months after transplant reportedly derived from several hundred expanded graft clones.

Of note for this clonotype: The antigen is unknown.

CDR3 size: 15 residues. The J segment lost 3 bases and the V segment lost 6 bases, leaving 4 bases of the junction unmatched. Using unique molecular identifiers, the investigators prepared the TCRbeta library. TCRdb re-called the PCR reads through MiXCR, storing one row per CDR3 protein. The sample has some 600,000 distinct CDR3 sequences; 10% to 15% are singletons. The specimen comprised PBMCs, mostly from graft donor cells, sampled 360 days after TCRalphabeta/CD19-depleted stem cell transplant. The chain links TRBV12-3 or TRBV12-4 to TRBJ2-5; 13 bases line up with TRBD2. This receptor was identified in a male patient younger than 18 who had a stem cell transplant for acute myeloid leukemia, so the T cells may come from the graft donor. The CDR3 region is CASSGLAGVKETQYF. The CDR3 region has the DNA TGTGCCAGCAGCGGACTAGCGGGAGTTAAAGAGACCCAGTACTTC.